This T cell receptor (beta chain) was retrieved from a study of chemoradiotherapy in HPV16-positive cancers. Assay: immunoSEQ multiplex PCR; the TCRdb copy retains only in-frame clones and omits some. Found here are around 12,000 clones, approximately 80% of them singletons; the top ten hold around 1.5%. In the case of this clone: Its cognate antigen is unknown.

V was trimmed by 5 bases and J by 11 bases, leaving 16 bases between them. The CDR3 consists of 13 residues. Germline V gene lookup returns CDR1 SGHTA and CDR2 FQGNSA. Findings and limits, study-wide: Better recurrence-free survival went with HPV-responsive T-cell expansion in HPV16-positive patients. Candidate HPV-specific clones and E7-related TCR motifs grew in tumor during treatment. HPV-specific T cells were functionally defined from only two HPV16-positive patients.

Repertoires were sampled repeatedly during chemoradiotherapy. The chain combines TRBV7-2 with TRBJ1-3; D not certain. The TCR comes from a human donor with HPV-associated anogenital cancer. This specimen was acquired from a patient who underwent chemoradiotherapy. This chain's CDR3 is CASSIGQVTPIYF. CDR3 bases: TGTGCCAGCAGCATTGGGCAGGTGACTCCCATATATTTT. The full variable domain, rest sourced from reference TRBV7-2 and TRBJ1-3, is GAGVSQSPSNKVTEKGKDVELRCDPISGHTALYWYRQSLGQGLEFLIYFQGNSAPDKSGLPSDRFSAERTGGSVSTLTIQRTQQEDSAVYLCASSIGQVTPIYFGEGSWLTVV.